This TCR beta chain is drawn from a study of read filtering for tumor transcriptome and immune sequencing. Looking at the study overall: Transcriptome libraries were built from DNase-treated RNA.

Overall study findings and caveats: IR-seq and RNA-seq agreed better without single-read clonotypes.

In this sample, this clonotype turned up many times. Its antigen is not known. Molecular barcoded adaptors covering alpha/delta and beta/gamma chains were used on 400 to 450 ng RNA. TCRdb reanalysed the reads using MiXCR and keeps one entry per CDR3 protein. The table includes some 48,000 distinct CDR3 sequences, roughly 18% detected once. This CDR3 contains 15 residues. CDR1 and CDR2 (germline): DFQATT, SNEGSKA (reference sequence). V shed 0 bases and J 4 bases; nucleotides not matched to a gene: 5. J is TRBJ2-1 and V is TRBV20-1; 8 bases agree with TRBD2. The TCR sequence derives from a donor over 35 with multiple myeloma. The sample consisted of a population of CD138-negative cells sorted from bone marrow. The CDR3 coding sequence is TGCAGTGCTAGAGAGGGAGCGGGAGTGTACAATGAGCAGTTCTTC. Amino acids: CSAREGAGVYNEQFF.